This entry lists 9 T cell receptor beta chains sequenced from one sample in a study of blood T cell repertoires in COVID-19. Data came from immunoSEQ multiplex PCR; TCRdb stores just in-frame clones and leaves some out. Among 250,000 to 350,000 clones, approximately 86% were seen once, and the ten largest hold around 0.92%. Specimen: PBMCs or T cells enriched from blood (not recorded which). Receptor source: a woman aged 25-40 years who had recovered from COVID-19.

The genes are TRBV11-3 and TRBJ2-7; the match to TRBD1 covers 9 bases. The V segment lost 5 bases and the J segment 7 bases; nucleotides outside the gene matches: 12. Germline V gene sequence: CDR1 SGHNT, CDR2 YENEEA. The CDR3 sequence is 15 residues long. CDR3 amino acids: CASSRDRGMRGEQYF. The CDR3 DNA reads as TGTGCCAGCAGCCGCGACAGGGGGATGAGAGGTGAGCAGTACTTC.

Only one count was recorded for this clone. V and J are TRBV4-3 and TRBJ2-4; 12 nucleotides align to TRBD2. J gave up 4 bases and V 5 bases, and 15 bases lay outside the gene matches. The CDR3 has 19 residues. The germline V gene encodes CDR1 LGHNA and CDR2 YSLEER. The CDR3 sequence: CASSASRLAGDTLKNIQYF. The CDR3 DNA reads as TGCGCCAGCAGCGCATCACGACTAGCGGGGGACACTCTAAAAAACATTCAGTACTTC.

The chain carries TRBV7-3 and TRBJ1-6; D is unresolved. This CDR3 is 12 amino acids long. Between the trimmed V and J ends, which lost 1 base and 8 bases, there was a span of 3 bases. CDR1 and CDR2 from the germline V gene are SGHTA and FQGTGA. The CDR3: CASSLIDSPLHF. CDR3 nucleotides: TGTGCCAGCAGCTTAATCGATTCACCCCTCCACTTT.

The chain recombines TRBV7-9 with TRBJ1-5, with D possibly TRBD1 on 5 matching bases. Germline CDR1 is SEHNR and CDR2 is FQNEAQ (reference sequence). The CDR3 has 15 amino acids. V was trimmed by 5 bases and J by 4 bases, leaving 15 bases between them. Here the CDR3 reads CASSPGQGGNQPQHF. CDR3 DNA sequence: TGTGCCAGCAGCCCCGGCCAGGGTGGGAATCAGCCCCAGCATTTT.

The chain recombines TRBV11-3 with TRBJ1-1; 7 bases are a match to TRBD1. This CDR3 contains 15 residues. The V and J ends lost 5 bases and 0 bases, in that order; junction bases with no gene match: 6. Germline CDR1 and CDR2: SGHNT and YENEEA. CDR3 DNA sequence: TGTGCCAGCAGCCCCCAACAGGGGCTGAACACTGAAGCTTTCTTT. Translated, it gives CASSPQQGLNTEAFF.

The table lists this clone with a count of one. The V and J genes are TRBV6-5 and TRBJ1-1; TRBD1 is a possible D gene (6 bases). CDR3 length: 14 residues. Germline V gives CDR1 MNHEY, CDR2 SVGAGI. With 2 bases removed from V and 8 bases from J, the gap between germline ends came to 15 bases. The CDR3 spells CASSYQTGIFEAFF. In DNA, the CDR3 is TGTGCCAGCAGTTACCAGACAGGCATCTTCGAAGCTTTCTTT.

J is TRBJ2-7 and V is TRBV21-1; the table's D call, TRBD2, has no DNA check behind it. TRBV21-1 corresponds to a pseudogene. This CDR3 has 12 amino acids. The DNA for the CDR3 is TGTGCCAGCACAGACCCCGGGACTTCGGCTCCATTC. The encoded protein is CASTDPGTSAPF.

This clone was counted a single time. The V call is TRBV7-9, the J call TRBJ1-2, with a tentative D call TRBD1 (5 bases). V shed 5 bases and J shed 8 bases, with 15 bases lying between them. CDR1 is SEHNR and CDR2 is FQNEAQ in the germline V gene (reference sequence). The CDR3 spans 13 residues. CDR3 DNA: TGTGCCAGCAGCCATTTAGGGGCGGAGGGCTACACCTTC. It translates to CASSHLGAEGYTF.

The chain carries TRBV28 and TRBJ1-6; D uncertain. The V gene's germline CDR1 is MDHEN and CDR2 SYDVKM. The CDR3 spans 14 residues. Trimming took 10 bases from V and 3 from J, leaving 13 bases between them. CDR3 amino acids: CATPSGDYNSPLHF. The CDR3 nucleotides are TGTGCCACCCCCTCCGGGGACTATAATTCACCCCTCCACTTT.